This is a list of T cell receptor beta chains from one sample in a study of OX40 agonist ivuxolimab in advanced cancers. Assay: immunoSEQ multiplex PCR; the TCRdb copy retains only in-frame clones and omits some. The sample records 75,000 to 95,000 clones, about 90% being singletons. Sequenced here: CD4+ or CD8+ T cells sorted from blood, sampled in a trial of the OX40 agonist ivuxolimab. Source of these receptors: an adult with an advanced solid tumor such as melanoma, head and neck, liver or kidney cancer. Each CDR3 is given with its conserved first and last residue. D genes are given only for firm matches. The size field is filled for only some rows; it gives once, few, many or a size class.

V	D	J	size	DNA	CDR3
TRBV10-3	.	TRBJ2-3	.	TGTGCCATCAGTGACGTCTTGAGGAGGACAGATACGCAGTATTTT	CAISDVLRRTDTQYF
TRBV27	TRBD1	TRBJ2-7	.	TGTGCCAGCAGTCCATATAGGACAGGTCCCTACGAGCAGTACTTC	CASSPYRTGPYEQYF
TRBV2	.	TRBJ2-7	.	TGTGCCAGCAGTGAAGGGGGAGGTTATTCCTACGAGCAGTACTTC	CASSEGGGYSYEQYF
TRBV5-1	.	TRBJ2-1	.	TGCGCCAGCAGCTTGTATGACGGGGGTGCTTACAATGAGCAGTTCTTC	CASSLYDGGAYNEQFF
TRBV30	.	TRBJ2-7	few	TGTGCCTGGAGTGTCGACAGTGTCTACGAGCAGTACTTC	CAWSVDSVYEQYF
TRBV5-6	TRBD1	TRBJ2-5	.	TGTGCCAGCAGCTCACCGGGACAGGGAACCCTACAAGAGACCCAGTACTTC	CASSSPGQGTLQETQYF
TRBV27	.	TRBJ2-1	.	TGTGCCAGCAGACTAGTCCAGGCTTACAATGAGCAGTTCTTC	CASRLVQAYNEQFF
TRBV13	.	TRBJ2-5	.	TGTGCCAGCAGCTTAGGCCCGTCGGGCAGGGAAGAGACCCAGTACTTC	CASSLGPSGREETQYF
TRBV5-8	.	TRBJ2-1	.	TGTGCCAGCAGCTTGATAAGGGGCGATGAGCAGTTCTTC	CASSLIRGDEQFF
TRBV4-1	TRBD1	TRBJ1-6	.	TGCGCCAGCAGCCAACAGGGGGAGATCCTCTTGTATTCACCCCTCCACTTT	CASSQQGEILLYSPLHF
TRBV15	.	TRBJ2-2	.	TGTGCCACCTTTCGACCGAACACCGGGGAGCTGTTTTTT	CATFRPNTGELFF
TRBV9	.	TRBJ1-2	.	TGTGCCAGCAGCCCCCCCTCCCTGCGGGGGCAAAATGGCTACACCTTC	CASSPPSLRGQNGYTF
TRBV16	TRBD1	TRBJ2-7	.	TGTGCCAGCAGCCAATATGCCAGGGGGCTGGACGAGCAGTACTTC	CASSQYARGLDEQYF
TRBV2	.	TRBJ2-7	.	TGTGCCAGCAGTGAACATCACCCAAAACCAAGCTACGAGCAGTACTTC	CASSEHHPKPSYEQYF
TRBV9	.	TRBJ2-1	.	TGTGCCAGCAGCTCCCTCGGCCGGGGAAATTACAATGAGCAGTTCTTC	CASSSLGRGNYNEQFF
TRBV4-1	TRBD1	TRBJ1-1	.	TGCGCCAGCAGCCTACTTCCGAGGGGGCCCTTGGAGTCGACTGAAGCTTTCTTT	CASSLLPRGPLESTEAFF
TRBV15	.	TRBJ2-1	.	TGTGCCACCAGCAGGCTGGGGGAGGCCAATGAGCAGTTCTTC	CATSRLGEANEQFF
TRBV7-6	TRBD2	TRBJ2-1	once	TGTGCCAGCAGCTCCAGCGGGGCCCCCCCCCATGAGCAGTTCTTC	CASSSSGAPPHEQFF
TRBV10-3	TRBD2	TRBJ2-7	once	TGTGCCATCAGGGTTAATAGCGGGGGAGAGTACGAGCAGTACTTC	CAIRVNSGGEYEQYF
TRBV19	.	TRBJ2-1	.	TGTGCCAGTAGTATAGCTCTAGGGACGTTGAGTGAGCAGTTCTTC	CASSIALGTLSEQFF
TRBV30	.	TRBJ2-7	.	TGTGCCTGGAGAGACAACTCCTACGAGCAGTACTTC	CAWRDNSYEQYF
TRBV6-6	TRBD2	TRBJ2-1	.	TGTGCCAGCAGACTCTCTAGCGGGGGGGCCTACAATGAGCAGTTCTTC	CASRLSSGGAYNEQFF
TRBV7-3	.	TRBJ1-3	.	TGTGCCAGCGGAGAAGGGGCTGGAAACACCATATATTTT	CASGEGAGNTIYF
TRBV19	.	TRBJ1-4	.	TGTGCCAGTAGTCCCCGTGGGGGTCCTCGTCCAACTAATGAAAAACTGTTTTTT	CASSPRGGPRPTNEKLFF
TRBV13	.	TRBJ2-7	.	TGTGCCAGCAGCCCTGCCCCCGCGGACACTAACTACGAGCAGTACTTC	CASSPAPADTNYEQYF
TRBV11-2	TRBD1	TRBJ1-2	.	TGTGCCAGCAGCTTAGGTACAGGGGACTATGGCTACACCTTC	CASSLGTGDYGYTF
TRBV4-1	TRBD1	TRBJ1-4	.	TGCGCCAGCAGCGGGCAGGGACAGGAAAAACTGTTTTTT	CASSGQGQEKLFF
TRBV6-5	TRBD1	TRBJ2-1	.	TGTGCCAGCAGTTACGGCAGGGGGCCCAACAATGAGCAGTTCTTC	CASSYGRGPNNEQFF
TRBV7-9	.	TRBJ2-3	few	TGTGCCAGCAGGGGCGTTGGGACAGATACGCAGTATTTT	CASRGVGTDTQYF
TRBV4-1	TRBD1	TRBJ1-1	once	TGCGCCAGCAGCCAAGTAGGCGACAGGGTGAACACTGAAGCTTTCTTT	CASSQVGDRVNTEAFF
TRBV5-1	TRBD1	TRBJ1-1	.	TGCGCCAGCAGCACGGGACAGGGGAGAAACATGAACACTGAAGCTTTCTTT	CASSTGQGRNMNTEAFF
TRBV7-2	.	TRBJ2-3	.	TGTGCCAGCAGCCTTCGAGTCATAGATACGCAGTATTTT	CASSLRVIDTQYF
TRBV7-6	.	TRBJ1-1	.	TGTGCCAGCAGCTTAATTGGTTCCGAAGCTTTCTTT	CASSLIGSEAFF
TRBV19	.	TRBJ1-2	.	TGTGCCAGTAGTATAGGGACGGATGGCTACACCTTC	CASSIGTDGYTF
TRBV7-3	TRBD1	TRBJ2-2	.	TGTGCCAGCAGCTTAGGGACAGGGGGACCCGGGGAGCTGTTTTTT	CASSLGTGGPGELFF
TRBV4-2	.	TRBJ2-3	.	TGTGCCAGCAGCCAAGTTATAGGGGATTTTTCGGGGACAGATACGCAGTATTTT	CASSQVIGDFSGTDTQYF
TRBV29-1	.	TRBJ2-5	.	TGCAGCGTTTCCTCACAGCCCAAAGGGGGGTACTTC	CSVSSQPKGGYF
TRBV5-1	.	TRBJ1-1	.	TGCGCCAGCAGCCCGGCCAGGGGATTGAACACTGAAGCTTTCTTT	CASSPARGLNTEAFF
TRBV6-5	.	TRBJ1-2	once	TGTGCCAGCAGTTCAGGGTTAACCTCTGGCTACACCTTC	CASSSGLTSGYTF
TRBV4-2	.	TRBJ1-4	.	TGTGCCAGCAGCCGAGGTAATGAAAAACTGTTTTTT	CASSRGNEKLFF
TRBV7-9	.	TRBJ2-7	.	TGTGCCAGCAGCTCCCTCCCGGGGGCGGTCTACGAGCAGTACTTC	CASSSLPGAVYEQYF
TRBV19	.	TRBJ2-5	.	TGTGCCAGTATCCGAACGGCAGGGGTGGGAGAGACCCAGTACTTC	CASIRTAGVGETQYF
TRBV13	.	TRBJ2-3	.	TGTGCCAGCAGCTTAGGCGGGGGCACAGATACGCAGTATTTT	CASSLGGGTDTQYF
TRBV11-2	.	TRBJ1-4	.	TGTGCCAGCAGCTTAGCCCTAACGGGCGCAGATGCAACTAATGAAAAACTGTTTTTT	CASSLALTGADATNEKLFF
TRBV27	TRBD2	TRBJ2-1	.	TGTGCCAGCAGTTTATCCGGACTAGCGGGGGGTGGGCAGTTCTTC	CASSLSGLAGGGQFF
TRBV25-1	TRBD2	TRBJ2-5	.	TGTGCCAGCCTAGGACTAGCGGGGGGGCGCGGGGAGACCCAGTACTTC	CASLGLAGGRGETQYF
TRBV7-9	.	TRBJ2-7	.	TGTGCCAGCAGCTTAAGAGGGGAGCAGTACTTC	CASSLRGEQYF
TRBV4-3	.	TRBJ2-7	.	TGCGCCAGCAGCCAAGGATGGACGGGCGCTTACGAGCAGTACTTC	CASSQGWTGAYEQYF
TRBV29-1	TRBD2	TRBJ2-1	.	TGCAGCCCCAGACTAGCCCATGAGCAGTTCTTC	CSPRLAHEQFF
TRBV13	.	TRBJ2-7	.	TGTGCCAGCAGTTCGAGACAACTTCGGGACGAGCAGTACTTC	CASSSRQLRDEQYF
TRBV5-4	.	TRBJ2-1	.	TGTGCCAGCAGCTGGGGACTCCCCGATGAGCAGTTCTTC	CASSWGLPDEQFF
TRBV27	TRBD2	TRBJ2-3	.	TGTGCCAGCAGTTTACTAGCGGGGAGCACAGATACGCAGTATTTT	CASSLLAGSTDTQYF
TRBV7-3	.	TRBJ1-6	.	TGTGCCAGCAGCCCCGGGGTACTCGGAAATTCACCCCTCCACTTT	CASSPGVLGNSPLHF
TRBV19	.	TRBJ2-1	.	TGTGCCAGTAGTATCGGGACTTGGAATGAGCAGTTCTTC	CASSIGTWNEQFF
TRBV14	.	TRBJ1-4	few	TGTGCCAGCAGCCATTGGGAGGGAGGCGAAAAACTGTTTTTT	CASSHWEGGEKLFF